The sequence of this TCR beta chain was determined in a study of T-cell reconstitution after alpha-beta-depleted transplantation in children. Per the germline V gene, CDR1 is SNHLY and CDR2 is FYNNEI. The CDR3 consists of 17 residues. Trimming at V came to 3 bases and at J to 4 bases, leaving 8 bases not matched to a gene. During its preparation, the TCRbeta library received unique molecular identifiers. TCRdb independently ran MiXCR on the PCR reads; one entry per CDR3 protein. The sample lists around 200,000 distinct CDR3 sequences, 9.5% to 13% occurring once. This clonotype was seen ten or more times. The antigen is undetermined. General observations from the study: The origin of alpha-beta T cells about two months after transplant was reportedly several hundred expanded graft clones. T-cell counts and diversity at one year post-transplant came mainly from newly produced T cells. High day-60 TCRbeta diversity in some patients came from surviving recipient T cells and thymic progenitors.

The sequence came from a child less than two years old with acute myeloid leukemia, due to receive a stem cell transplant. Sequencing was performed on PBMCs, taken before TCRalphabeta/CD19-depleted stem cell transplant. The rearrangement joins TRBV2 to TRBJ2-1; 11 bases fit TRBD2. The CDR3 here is CASSDGLAGEGYNEQFF. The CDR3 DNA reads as TGTGCCAGCAGTGACGGACTAGCGGGTGAGGGGTACAATGAGCAGTTCTTC.